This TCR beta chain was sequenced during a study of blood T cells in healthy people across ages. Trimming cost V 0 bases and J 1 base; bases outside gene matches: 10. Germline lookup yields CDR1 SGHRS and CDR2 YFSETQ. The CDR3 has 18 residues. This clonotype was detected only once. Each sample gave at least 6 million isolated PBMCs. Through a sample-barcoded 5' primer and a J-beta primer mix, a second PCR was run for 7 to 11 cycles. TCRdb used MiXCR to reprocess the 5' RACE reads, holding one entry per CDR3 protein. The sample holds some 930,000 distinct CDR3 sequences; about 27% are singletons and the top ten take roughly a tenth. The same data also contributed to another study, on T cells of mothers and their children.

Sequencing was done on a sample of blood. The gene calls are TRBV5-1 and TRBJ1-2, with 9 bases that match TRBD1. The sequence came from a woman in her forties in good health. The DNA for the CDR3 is TGCGCCAGCAGCTTGGCGACCGTTACAGGGGGCGGTAACTATGGCTACACCTTC. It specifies CASSLATVTGGGNYGYTF. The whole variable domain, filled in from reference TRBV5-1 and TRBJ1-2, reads KAGVTQTPRYLIKTRGQQVTLSCSPISGHRSVSWYQQTPGQGLQFLFEYFSETQRNKGNFPGRFSGRQFSNSRSEMNVSTLELGDSALYLCASSLATVTGGGNYGYTFGSGTRLTVV.